What follows describes a single T cell receptor (beta chain). There are many counts of this clonotype. Its antigen has not been determined. No base qualities exist here, and no much larger clone lies one base off it. This specimen belongs to a study of T cells in Graves' hyperthyroidism and ophthalmopathy (dated by TCRdb to about 2019). With respect to the entire study: Peripheral blood was collected at initial diagnosis, before any treatment. To identify distinguishing TCR V-J signatures, a discovery cohort of around 100 patients was used, comprising 40 to 45 with Graves' ophthalmopathy and around 60 with stable Graves' hyperthyroidism. Prospective prediction of ophthalmopathy was tested in an independent validation cohort of 18 to 20 hyperthyroidism patients and 17 patients who later progressed to ophthalmopathy. For training and testing, the roughly 100 patients in the discovery cohort were randomly divided in a 7:3 ratio. In addition, the study compared T-cell repertoires in thyroid tissue and in blood from over 5 Graves' hyperthyroidism patients. Following sampling, methimazole starting at 30 mg daily was given to hyperthyroidism patients, and high-dose intravenous methylprednisolone was given to ophthalmopathy patients. TCR Vbeta CDR3 sequencing of around 130 peripheral blood samples (about 45 ophthalmopathy, 75 hyperthyroidism and roughly 17 progressor patients) is reported in the paper. Results and caveats for the whole study, not just this receptor: In validation, progression to ophthalmopathy was predicted by the model with more than 65% sensitivity and roughly 76% specificity, a median of roughly 6 months before onset. Ophthalmopathy was separated from stable hyperthyroidism by a 13 V-J signature model, with 85% to 90% sensitivity and around 81% specificity obtained in cross-validation and 80%/75% obtained in testing. Most expanded thyroid clonotypes (frequency above 0.001) were also detected in blood, a finding suggesting that blood repertoires may reflect thyroid immune responses. No statistical method was used to fix the sample size in advance, and group allocation was not hidden from the investigators.

From cysteine to phenylalanine, the CDR3 is 15 amino acids long. Only CDR3 DNA is held: 45 bases, read in frame from base 1. Per the germline V gene, SGHAT is the CDR1 and FQNNGV is the CDR2. The germline ends are 11 bases apart after V is trimmed by 3 bases and J by 2 bases. The TCR beta CDR3 regions were amplified from RNA transcripts. The TCR CDR3 was subjected to a first round of RT-PCR using the HTBI primer set and the Qiagen OneStep RT-PCR kit. The libraries were constructed in a second round of multiplex PCR and then size-selected and purified. Paired-end sequencing of the libraries was performed with 100 bp reads on an Illumina HiSeq2000. The original methods were these. Raw data were processed with SOAPnuke, discarding reads with adapters, uncalled bases, mean Phred below 15, or no exact constant-primer or identifier match. High-quality paired reads were merged using COPE v1.2.5, and each unique nucleotide sequence was defined as a clonotype. MiTCR v1.1 was used to align the clonotypes against IMGT TRBV, TRBD and TRBJ reference segments. Analysis was restricted to V-J combinations with a frequency above 0.0001, which covered 98% to 99.2% of repertoires. The TCS score was defined as F50 (clonal expansion) divided by E x V (chaos), with BLOSUM62-based TCRdist calculated between CDR3 peptides within each V-J. Welch's t-statistics and random forest reduced 514 V-J features to 13, which were used in a naive Bayes classifier (R e1071). TCRdb trimmed public reads at Q25 via fastp, called clones via MiXCR and kept in-frame beta chains. Each record represents a unique CDR3 protein, reported with the most common genes and DNA among its rows. The V and J calls and clone size come from TCRdb's table, not from the authors' own analysis. Across this sample there are 500,000 to 650,000 distinct CDR3 sequences, with 15% to 20% seen only once. The ten largest clones add up to 40% to 50% of the sample.

Ophthalmopathy patients had moderately to severely active disease, Clinical Activity Score of at least 3, NOSPECS grade of at least 4, and duration under 3 months. Patients with uncontrolled infections, other autoimmune diseases, pregnancy or lactation were excluded. Diagnoses relied on clinical symptoms, serum thyroxine and TRAb, thyroid ultrasound and orbital computed tomography. PBMCs were separated from 10 ml of fresh peripheral blood using Ficoll-Paque density gradient centrifugation. Total RNA was extracted with Trizol reagent, and quality was checked on an Agilent 2100 Bioanalyzer. The rearranged chain carries TRBV11-2 and TRBJ1-5, and possibly TRBD1, on 5 matching bases. Sequencing was performed on blood. The TCR comes from a man aged 35-49 years with Graves' ophthalmopathy. The CDR3 region reads CASSLGVGGNQPQHF. The DNA sequence reads TGTGCCAGCAGCTTGGGGGTGGGTGGCAATCAGCCCCAGCATTTT.